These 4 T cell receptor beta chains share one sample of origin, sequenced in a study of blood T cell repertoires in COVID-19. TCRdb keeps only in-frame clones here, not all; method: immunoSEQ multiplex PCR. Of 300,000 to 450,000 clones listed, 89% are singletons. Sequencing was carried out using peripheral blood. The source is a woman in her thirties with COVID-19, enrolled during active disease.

In DNA form, the CDR3 reads TGTGCCAGTAGTATAGTACTAGCGGTCTACAATGAGCAGTTCTTC. Amino acids: CASSIVLAVYNEQFF. This chain joins TRBV19 and TRBJ2-1, with 8 bases aligning to TRBD2. CDR3 size: 15 residues. Germline CDR1 and CDR2: LNHDA and SQIVND (reference sequence). V dropped 1 base and J dropped 3; count of bases not matched to a gene: 2.

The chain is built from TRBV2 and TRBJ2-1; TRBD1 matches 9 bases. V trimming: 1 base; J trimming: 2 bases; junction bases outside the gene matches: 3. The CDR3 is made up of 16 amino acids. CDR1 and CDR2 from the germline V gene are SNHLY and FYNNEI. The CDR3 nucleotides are TGTGCCAGCAGTGAAGGGGGGACAGGGACCTACAATGAGCAGTTCTTC. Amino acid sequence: CASSEGGTGTYNEQFF.

The CDR3 DNA follows: TGCGCCAGCAGGGTGACCGGGACAATAGAGAATGAGCAGTTCTTC. It codes for CASRVTGTIENEQFF. The chain employs TRBV10-2 and TRBJ2-1; D perhaps matches TRBD1 (6 bases). Germline CDR1 and CDR2: WSHSY and SAAADI. V lost 6 bases and J 7 bases, leaving 19 bases between the germline ends. The CDR3 totals 15 residues.

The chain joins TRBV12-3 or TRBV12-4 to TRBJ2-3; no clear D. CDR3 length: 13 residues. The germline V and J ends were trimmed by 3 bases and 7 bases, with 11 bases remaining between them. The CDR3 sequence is CASSFEPMYTQYF. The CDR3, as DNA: TGTGCCAGCAGTTTTGAACCTATGTATACGCAGTATTTT.